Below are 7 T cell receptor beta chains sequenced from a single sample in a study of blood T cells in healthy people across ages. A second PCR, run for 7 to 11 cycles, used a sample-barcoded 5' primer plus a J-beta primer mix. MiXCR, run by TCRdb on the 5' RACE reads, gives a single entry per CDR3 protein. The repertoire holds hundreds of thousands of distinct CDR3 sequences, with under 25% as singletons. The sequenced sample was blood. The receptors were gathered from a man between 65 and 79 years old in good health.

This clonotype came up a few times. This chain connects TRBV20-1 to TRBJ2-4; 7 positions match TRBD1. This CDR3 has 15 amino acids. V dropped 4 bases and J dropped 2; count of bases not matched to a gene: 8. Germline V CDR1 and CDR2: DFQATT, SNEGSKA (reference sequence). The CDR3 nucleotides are TGCAGTGCTATCGGACAGGCCTTACCCAAAAACATTCAGTACTTC. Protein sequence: CSAIGQALPKNIQYF.

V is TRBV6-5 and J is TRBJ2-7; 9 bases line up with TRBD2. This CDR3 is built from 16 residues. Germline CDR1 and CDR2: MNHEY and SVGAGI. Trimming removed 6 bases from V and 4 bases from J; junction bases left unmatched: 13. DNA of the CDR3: TGTGCCAGCAGACCCTACGCCGCGACTAGCGGTTACGAGCAGTACTTC. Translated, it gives CASRPYAATSGYEQYF.

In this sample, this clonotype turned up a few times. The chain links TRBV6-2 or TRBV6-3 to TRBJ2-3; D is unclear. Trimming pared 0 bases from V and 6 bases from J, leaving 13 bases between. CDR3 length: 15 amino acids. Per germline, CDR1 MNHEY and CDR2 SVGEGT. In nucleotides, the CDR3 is TGTGCCAGCAGTTACTCGCCTTCCTCTCCCGATACGCAGTATTTT. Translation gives CASSYSPSSPDTQYF.

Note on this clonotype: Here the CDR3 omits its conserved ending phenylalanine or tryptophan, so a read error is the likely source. As DNA, the CDR3 is TGTGCCACGGAGGGTCTGGAGGAGACCCAGTACCTC. It specifies CATEGLEETQYL. The chain carries TRBV6-5 and TRBJ2-5; a possible D gene is TRBD2 (6 bases). The CDR3 totals 12 residues. Germline V gene lookup returns CDR1 MNHEY and CDR2 SVGAGI. With 10 bases removed from V and 5 bases from J, the gap between germline ends came to 14 bases.

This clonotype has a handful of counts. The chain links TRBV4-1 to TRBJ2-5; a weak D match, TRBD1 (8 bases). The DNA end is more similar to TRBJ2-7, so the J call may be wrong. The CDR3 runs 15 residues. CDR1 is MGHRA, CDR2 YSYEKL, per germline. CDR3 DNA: TGCGCCAGCAGCCAACCGGACAGGGAGGGCTACGAGCAGTACTTC. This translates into CASSQPDREGYEQYF.

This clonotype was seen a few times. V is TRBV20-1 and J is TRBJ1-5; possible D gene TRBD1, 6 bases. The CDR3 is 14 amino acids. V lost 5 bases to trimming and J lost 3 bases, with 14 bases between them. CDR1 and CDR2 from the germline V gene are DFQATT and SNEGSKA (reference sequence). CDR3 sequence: CSAGPGVLNQPQHF. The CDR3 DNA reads TGCAGTGCTGGTCCAGGGGTTCTCAATCAGCCCCAGCATTTT.

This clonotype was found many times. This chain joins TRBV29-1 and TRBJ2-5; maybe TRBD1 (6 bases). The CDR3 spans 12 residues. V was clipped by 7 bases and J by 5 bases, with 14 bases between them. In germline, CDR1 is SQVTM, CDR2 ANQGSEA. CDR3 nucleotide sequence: TGCAGCGCGTCTCAGGGGACGGAGACCCAGTACTTC. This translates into CSASQGTETQYF.